The clone carrying this T cell receptor (beta chain) was counted only a few times. Extractions gave at least 5 micrograms of total RNA per sample. A second roughly 7 to 12 cycle PCR used barcoded and J-beta primers. MiXCR, run by TCRdb on the 5' RACE reads, gives a single entry per CDR3 protein. The sample shows some 1.5 million distinct CDR3 sequences, 35% to 45% of them seen only once. These data originate in a study of blood T cells in healthy people across ages. Trimming pared 6 bases from V and 8 bases from J, leaving 17 bases between. This CDR3 contains 14 residues. The clonotype was recovered from a woman between 18 and 29 years old in good health. V is TRBV12-3 or TRBV12-4 and J is TRBJ2-1, with unresolved D. The sample taken for sequencing was blood. CDR3 DNA: TGTGCCAGCAGAACCGGTTGGGAAAGGTATGAGCAGTTCTTC. Its translation: CASRTGWERYEQFF.